Listed below are T cell receptor beta chains from one sample, sequenced in a study of blood T cell repertoires in COVID-19. The repertoire was sequenced with immunoSEQ multiplex PCR; TCRdb's copy has only in-frame clones and lacks some. Here the sample spans about 200,000 clones, 85% being singletons. The sequencing sample was made of PBMCs or T cells enriched from blood (not recorded which). The receptors stem from a man aged 35-49 years who had recovered from COVID-19. CDR3s include the opening cysteine and the closing phenylalanine or tryptophan. Fields, in order: V gene, J gene, CDR3 protein.

v_gene: TRBV30; j_gene: TRBJ2-6; CDR3aa: CAWSEGGQGANVLTF
v_gene: TRBV7-8; j_gene: TRBJ2-1; CDR3aa: CASSPEELLAYNEQFF
v_gene: TRBV5-6; j_gene: TRBJ2-7; CDR3aa: CASSFDRGIYEQYF
v_gene: TRBV6-5; j_gene: TRBJ2-7; CDR3aa: CASSLQGTYEQYF
v_gene: TRBV4-1; j_gene: TRBJ2-7; CDR3aa: CASSARGTDAYEQYF
v_gene: TRBV6-2/TRBV6-3; j_gene: TRBJ2-1; CDR3aa: CASSPLLTGTGRNEQFF
v_gene: TRBV9; j_gene: TRBJ1-1; CDR3aa: CASSVGQGGTEAFF
v_gene: TRBV19; j_gene: TRBJ2-1; CDR3aa: CASSTLEREVPDEQFF
v_gene: TRBV29-1; j_gene: TRBJ2-7; CDR3aa: CSVAQRLSSYEQYF
v_gene: TRBV7-2; j_gene: TRBJ2-3; CDR3aa: CASSLVAPLTDTQYF
v_gene: TRBV7-8; j_gene: TRBJ1-5; CDR3aa: CASSLVGQGFQPQHF
v_gene: TRBV29-1; j_gene: TRBJ2-7; CDR3aa: CSVEDRGHGAYEQYF
v_gene: TRBV3-1/TRBV3-2; j_gene: TRBJ1-1; CDR3aa: CASQTGLNTEAFF
v_gene: TRBV18; j_gene: TRBJ2-5; CDR3aa: CASSQNSEETQYF
v_gene: TRBV9; j_gene: TRBJ2-1; CDR3aa: CASSVGGRAGNEQFF
v_gene: TRBV7-9; j_gene: TRBJ1-4; CDR3aa: CASSSTRDWEKLFF
v_gene: TRBV7-3; j_gene: TRBJ2-7; CDR3aa: CASSSLAGPLREQYF
v_gene: TRBV19; j_gene: TRBJ2-1; CDR3aa: CASGGGEQFF
v_gene: TRBV19; j_gene: TRBJ1-2; CDR3aa: CASSMDRGFDYGYTF
v_gene: TRBV7-8; j_gene: TRBJ1-5; CDR3aa: CASSLMADNQPQHF
v_gene: TRBV6-2/TRBV6-3; j_gene: TRBJ2-6; CDR3aa: CASSFDSSGANVLTF
v_gene: TRBV28; j_gene: TRBJ2-7; CDR3aa: CASSLDPYEGVF
v_gene: TRBV18; j_gene: TRBJ2-7; CDR3aa: CASSPGLAGGGEQYF
v_gene: TRBV7-9; j_gene: TRBJ2-1; CDR3aa: CASSPRGDGYNEQFF
v_gene: TRBV7-8; j_gene: TRBJ1-2; CDR3aa: CASSPGTGERGYGYTF
v_gene: TRBV12-5; j_gene: TRBJ2-3; CDR3aa: CASGFGTGDTDTQYF
v_gene: TRBV9; j_gene: TRBJ2-2; CDR3aa: CASGQRDTGELFF
v_gene: TRBV5-4; j_gene: TRBJ1-1; CDR3aa: CAISSGQDNTEAFF
v_gene: TRBV6-8; j_gene: TRBJ1-4; CDR3aa: CATSLGGEKLFF
v_gene: TRBV10-3; j_gene: TRBJ2-7; CDR3aa: CAISESAGVNYEQYF
v_gene: TRBV7-2; j_gene: TRBJ1-5; CDR3aa: CASSLYRGLDQPQHF
v_gene: TRBV28; j_gene: TRBJ1-5; CDR3aa: CASSWGDQPQHF
v_gene: TRBV27; j_gene: TRBJ2-7; CDR3aa: CASTNTGGLLYEQYF
v_gene: TRBV30; j_gene: TRBJ2-3; CDR3aa: CAWSRGTSTDTQYF
v_gene: TRBV9; j_gene: TRBJ1-2; CDR3aa: CASSVGVRDRHNYGYTF
v_gene: TRBV9; j_gene: TRBJ1-4; CDR3aa: CASSVAGGTGNEKLFF
v_gene: TRBV19; j_gene: TRBJ1-2; CDR3aa: CASSIAGRYGYTF
v_gene: TRBV7-2; j_gene: TRBJ1-5; CDR3aa: CASSSQGSNQPQHF
v_gene: TRBV2; j_gene: TRBJ2-7; CDR3aa: CASSEALTSGTYEQYF
v_gene: TRBV19; j_gene: TRBJ1-5; CDR3aa: CASNSFRVKGSNQPQHF
v_gene: TRBV7-2; j_gene: TRBJ2-1; CDR3aa: CASSLAGVNNEQFF
v_gene: TRBV7-2; j_gene: TRBJ2-1; CDR3aa: CASSVLAGGYNEQFF
v_gene: TRBV30; j_gene: TRBJ1-1; CDR3aa: CAWSRQENTEAFF
v_gene: TRBV5-4; j_gene: TRBJ2-1; CDR3aa: CATRGLAGADEQFF
v_gene: TRBV4-3; j_gene: TRBJ1-3; CDR3aa: CASSPERTGGNTIYF
v_gene: TRBV18; j_gene: TRBJ2-2; CDR3aa: CASSTLDSTGELFF
v_gene: TRBV9; j_gene: TRBJ1-4; CDR3aa: CASSATTNEKLFF
v_gene: TRBV4-1; j_gene: TRBJ1-1; CDR3aa: CASSLRTGRPEAFF
v_gene: TRBV29-1; j_gene: TRBJ1-1; CDR3aa: CSGEISIDSCTEAFF
v_gene: TRBV2; j_gene: TRBJ2-7; CDR3aa: CASSDSGSSYEQYF
v_gene: TRBV12-3/TRBV12-4; j_gene: TRBJ1-1; CDR3aa: CASSFLAGTEAFF